This TCR beta chain was profiled in a study of cytomegalovirus exposure and HLA in healthy donors. Overall study results and limits: Sequencing depth across donors, presence/absence analyses assumed, was roughly uniform.

Points on this clone: Its target is not known.

PCR primers comprised 60 Vbeta and 13 Jbeta primers. This table comes from immunoSEQ multiplex PCR, and its TCRdb copy is limited to in-frame clones, with some not included. The sample records some 100,000 clones, about 77% being singletons. The sequenced sample consisted of PBMCs. This clonotype was obtained from a young woman in good health and CMV-seropositive.

CDR3 sequence (DNA): TGTGCCAGCAGCTTGGGGCTAGGACAGGGGATAGAGACCCAGTACTTC. Translation gives CASSLGLGQGIETQYF. This rearrangement joins TRBV5-4 to TRBJ2-5; 9 bases align to TRBD1. The CDR3 covers 16 residues. The V gene's germline CDR1 is SGHNT and CDR2 YYREEE (reference sequence). V lost 0 bases to trimming and J lost 4 bases; unmatched junction nucleotides: 7.